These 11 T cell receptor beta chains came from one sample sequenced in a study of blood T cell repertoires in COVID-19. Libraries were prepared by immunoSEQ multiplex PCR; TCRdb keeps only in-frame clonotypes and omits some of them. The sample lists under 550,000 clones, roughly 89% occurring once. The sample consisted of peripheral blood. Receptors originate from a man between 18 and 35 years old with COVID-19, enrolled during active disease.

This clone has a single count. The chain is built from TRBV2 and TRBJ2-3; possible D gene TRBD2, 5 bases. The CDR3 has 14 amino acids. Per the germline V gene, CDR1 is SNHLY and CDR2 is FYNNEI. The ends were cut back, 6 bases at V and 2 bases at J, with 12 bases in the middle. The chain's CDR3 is CASRGAENTDTQYF. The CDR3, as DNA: TGTGCCAGCAGGGGAGCGGAGAACACAGATACGCAGTATTTT.

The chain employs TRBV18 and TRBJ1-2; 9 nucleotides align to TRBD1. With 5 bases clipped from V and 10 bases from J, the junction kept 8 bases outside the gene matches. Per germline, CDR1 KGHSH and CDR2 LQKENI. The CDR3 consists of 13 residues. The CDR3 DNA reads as TGTGCCAGCTCATCAGGACAGGGGACGGTCTACACCTTC. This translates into CASSSGQGTVYTF.

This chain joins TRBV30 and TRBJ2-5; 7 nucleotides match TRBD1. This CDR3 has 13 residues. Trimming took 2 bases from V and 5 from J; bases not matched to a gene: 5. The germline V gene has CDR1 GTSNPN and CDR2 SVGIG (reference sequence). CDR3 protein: CAWSYRGVETQYF. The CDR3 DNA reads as TGTGCCTGGAGTTACAGGGGAGTGGAGACCCAGTACTTC.

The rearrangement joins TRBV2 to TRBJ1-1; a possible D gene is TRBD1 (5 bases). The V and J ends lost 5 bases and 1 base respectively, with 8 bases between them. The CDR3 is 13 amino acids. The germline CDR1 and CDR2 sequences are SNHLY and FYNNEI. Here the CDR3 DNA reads TGTGCCAGCAGTCGACAGACGAACACTGAAGCTTTCTTT. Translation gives CASSRQTNTEAFF.

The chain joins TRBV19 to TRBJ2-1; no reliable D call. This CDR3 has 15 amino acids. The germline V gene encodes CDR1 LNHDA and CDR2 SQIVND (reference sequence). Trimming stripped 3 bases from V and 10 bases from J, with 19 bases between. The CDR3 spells CASSIQVVSRPEQFF. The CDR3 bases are TGTGCCAGTAGTATTCAGGTAGTCAGCCGACCCGAGCAGTTCTTC.

CDR3 DNA sequence: TGTGCCAGCAGTGATAGACAGGACTCCTACGAGCAGTACTTC. Its translation is CASSDRQDSYEQYF. The genes are TRBV6-1 and TRBJ2-7; tentative D call: TRBD1 (6 bases). The CDR3 loop spans 14 amino acids. Germline V gene sequence: CDR1 MNHNS, CDR2 SASEGT. Trimming removed 3 bases at V and 0 bases at J, with 9 bases between.

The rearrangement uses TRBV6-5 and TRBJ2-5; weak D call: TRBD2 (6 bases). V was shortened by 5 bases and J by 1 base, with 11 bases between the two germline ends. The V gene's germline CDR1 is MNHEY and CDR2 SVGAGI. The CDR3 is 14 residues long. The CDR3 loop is CASSPLSGQETQYF. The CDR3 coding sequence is TGTGCCAGCAGTCCTCTTAGCGGCCAAGAGACCCAGTACTTC.

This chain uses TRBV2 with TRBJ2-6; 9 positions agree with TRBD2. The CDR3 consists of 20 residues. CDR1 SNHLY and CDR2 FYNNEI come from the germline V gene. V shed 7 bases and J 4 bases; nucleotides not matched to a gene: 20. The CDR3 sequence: CASKANLAQREARGANVLTF. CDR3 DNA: TGTGCCAGCAAGGCCAACCTTGCCCAGCGGGAGGCCCGCGGGGCCAACGTCCTGACTTTC. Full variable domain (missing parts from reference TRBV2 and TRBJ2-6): EPEVTQTPSHQVTQMGQEVILRCVPISNHLYFYWYRQILGQKVEFLVSFYNNEISEKSEIFDDQFSVERPDGSNFTLKIRSTKLEDSAMYFCASKANLAQREARGANVLTFGAGSRLTVL.

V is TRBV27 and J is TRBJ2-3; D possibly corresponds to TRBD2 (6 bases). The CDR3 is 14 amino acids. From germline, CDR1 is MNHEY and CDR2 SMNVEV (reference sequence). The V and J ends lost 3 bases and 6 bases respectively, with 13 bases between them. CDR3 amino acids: CASSFGPGGDTQYF. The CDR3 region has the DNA TGTGCCAGCAGTTTTGGCCCTGGGGGGGATACGCAGTATTTT.

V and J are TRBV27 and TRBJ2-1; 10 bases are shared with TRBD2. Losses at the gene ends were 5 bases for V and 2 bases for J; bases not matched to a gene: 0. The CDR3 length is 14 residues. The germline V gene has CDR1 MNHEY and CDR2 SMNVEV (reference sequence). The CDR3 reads CASSSGGAYNEQFF. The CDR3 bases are TGTGCCAGCAGTAGCGGGGGGGCCTACAATGAGCAGTTCTTC.

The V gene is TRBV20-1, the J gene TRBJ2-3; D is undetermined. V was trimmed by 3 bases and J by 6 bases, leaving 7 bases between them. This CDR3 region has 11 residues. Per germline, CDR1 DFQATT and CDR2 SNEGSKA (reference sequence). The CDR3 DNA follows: TGCAGTGCTAGGGTAGCTGATACGCAGTATTTT. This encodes CSARVADTQYF.